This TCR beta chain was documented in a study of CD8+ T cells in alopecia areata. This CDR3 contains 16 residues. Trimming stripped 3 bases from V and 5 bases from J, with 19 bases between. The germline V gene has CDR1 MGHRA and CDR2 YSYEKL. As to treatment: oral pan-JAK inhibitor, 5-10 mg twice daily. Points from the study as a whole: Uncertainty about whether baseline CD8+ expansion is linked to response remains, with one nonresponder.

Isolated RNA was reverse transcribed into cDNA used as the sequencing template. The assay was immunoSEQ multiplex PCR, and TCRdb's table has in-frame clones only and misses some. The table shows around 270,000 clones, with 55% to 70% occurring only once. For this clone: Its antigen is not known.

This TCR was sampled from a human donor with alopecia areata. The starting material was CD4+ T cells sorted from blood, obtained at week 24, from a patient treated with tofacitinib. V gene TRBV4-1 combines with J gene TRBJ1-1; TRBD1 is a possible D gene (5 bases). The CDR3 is CASSHLGWAKGTEAFF. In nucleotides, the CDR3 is TGCGCCAGCAGCCATCTCGGATGGGCTAAGGGGACTGAAGCTTTCTTT.